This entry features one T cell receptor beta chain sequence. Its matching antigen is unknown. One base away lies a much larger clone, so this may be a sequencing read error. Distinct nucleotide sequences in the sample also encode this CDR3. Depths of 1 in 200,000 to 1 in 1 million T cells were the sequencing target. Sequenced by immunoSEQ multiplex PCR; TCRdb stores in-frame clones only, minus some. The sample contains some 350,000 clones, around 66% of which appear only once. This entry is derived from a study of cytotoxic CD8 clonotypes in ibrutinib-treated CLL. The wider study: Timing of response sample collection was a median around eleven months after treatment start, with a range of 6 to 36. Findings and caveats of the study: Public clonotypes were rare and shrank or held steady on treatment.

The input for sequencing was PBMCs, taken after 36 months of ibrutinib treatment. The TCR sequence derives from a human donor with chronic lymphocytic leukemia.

CDR3 DNA: TGTGCCAGCAGCTTGGGCTACGAGCAGTACTTC. Translation: CASSLGYEQYF. The chain combines TRBV5-4 with TRBJ2-7, with D unresolved. Germline V gene lookup returns CDR1 SGHNT and CDR2 YYREEE (reference sequence). This CDR3 is 11 amino acids long. The V gene lost 0 bases and the J gene lost 3 bases, with 1 base spanning the gap.